Below, 10 T cell receptor beta chains from the same sample are listed, as sequenced in a study of shared clonotypes between healthy human individuals. Only CD45RO-negative cells positively selected for CCR7 counted as naive CD8 cells, so terminally differentiated effector memory CD45RA+ cells were excluded. The repertoire was sequenced with immunoSEQ multiplex PCR; TCRdb's copy has only in-frame clones and lacks some. In the table there are roughly 1,800,000 clones, approximately 95% of which are singletons. The sequenced sample was naive CD8+ T cells sorted from blood. These receptors all come from a man younger than 30 in good health.

The CDR3 region is CASSLKFTGSYEQYF. The CDR3 nucleotides are TGTGCCAGCAGCTTAAAATTCACAGGGAGCTACGAGCAGTACTTC. The chain uses TRBV7-2 and TRBJ2-7, with D tentatively TRBD1 (6 bases). The CDR3 extends over 15 amino acids. Between the trimmed V and J ends, which lost 2 bases and 3 bases, there was a span of 14 bases. Germline lookup yields CDR1 SGHTA and CDR2 FQGNSA.

The J gene is TRBJ2-7, the V gene TRBV4-1; D gene ambiguous. The CDR3 runs to 13 residues. Germline V gene lookup returns CDR1 MGHRA and CDR2 YSYEKL. Trimming removed 4 bases at V and 3 bases at J, with 10 bases between. CDR3 loop: CASSPNLVYEQYF. CDR3 nucleotides: TGCGCCAGCAGCCCTAACCTAGTCTACGAGCAGTACTTC.

The genes are TRBV9 and TRBJ1-2; D gene uncertain. Per the germline V gene, CDR1 is SGDLS and CDR2 is YYNGEE. Trimming shortened V by 0 bases and J by 8 bases, and 14 bases separated the two germline ends. CDR3 length: 14 residues. DNA of the CDR3: TGTGCCAGCAGCGTAGCTGGGGAAGGAAGAGGCTACACCTTC. This codes for CASSVAGEGRGYTF.

J is TRBJ1-2 and V is TRBV5-1; 7 positions match TRBD1. The ends lost 3 bases at V and 0 bases at J; junction bases unmatched: 2. Germline V CDR1 and CDR2: SGHRS, YFSETQ. The CDR3 length is 14 residues. The CDR3 sequence is CASSSQGANYGYTF. CDR3 DNA sequence: TGCGCCAGCAGCTCGCAGGGGGCTAACTATGGCTACACCTTC.

As for this clone: This sample includes further DNA sequences coding for the same CDR3. This chain joins TRBV6-5 and TRBJ2-2; D is uncertain. Per the germline V gene, CDR1 is MNHEY and CDR2 is SVGAGI. The length of the CDR3 is 12 residues. V was pared by 5 bases and J by 5 bases, with 6 bases between. The CDR3 loop reads CASSPGTGELFF. CDR3 DNA sequence: TGTGCCAGCAGTCCCGGGACCGGGGAGCTGTTTTTT.

This chain's CDR3 is CASSDWTGLLNTGELFF. The CDR3 DNA reads TGTGCCAGCAGCGACTGGACAGGCCTTTTGAACACCGGGGAGCTGTTTTTT. The V call is TRBV7-9, the J call TRBJ2-2, with 7 bases aligning to TRBD1. V was clipped by 5 bases and J by 1 base; unmatched bases: 10. Per germline, CDR1 SEHNR and CDR2 FQNEAQ (reference sequence). The CDR3 contains 17 residues.

The chain couples TRBV29-1 to TRBJ2-2, with a tentative D call TRBD2 (5 bases). V lost 7 bases and J lost 0, with 9 bases in between. This CDR3 comprises 13 residues. CDR1 is SQVTM, CDR2 ANQGSEA, per germline. The CDR3 sequence: CSGVAPNTGELFF. The CDR3, as DNA: TGCAGCGGTGTAGCGCCGAACACCGGGGAGCTGTTTTTT.

The V call is TRBV5-8, the J call TRBJ2-3; perhaps TRBD1 as D (6 bases). The germline CDR1 and CDR2 sequences are SGHTS and YDEGEE. V shed 10 bases and J shed 4 bases, with 19 bases lying between them. The CDR3 sequence is 14 residues long. DNA of the CDR3: TGTGCCGGGCCCCCGGGACAAAACGCAGATACGCAGTATTTT. Translation: CAGPPGQNADTQYF.

The J gene is TRBJ1-1, the V gene TRBV11-2, with D maybe TRBD1 (5 bases). Deletions cut 2 bases from V and 3 bases from J, with 10 bases between. The CDR3 has 14 residues. Germline CDR1 and CDR2: SGHAT and FQNNGV. CDR3 in DNA: TGTGCCAGCAGCTTATTAGCGGGGGACACTGAAGCTTTCTTT. Protein sequence: CASSLLAGDTEAFF.

The V call is TRBV7-9, the J call TRBJ2-1; 9 bases map to TRBD2. The CDR3 length is 18 residues. Trimming at V came to 0 bases and at J to 8 bases, leaving 14 bases not matched to a gene. CDR1 and CDR2 from the germline V gene are SEHNR and FQNEAQ (reference sequence). CDR3 sequence reads: CASSLAARFIAGADEQFF. CDR3 nucleotides: TGTGCCAGCAGCTTAGCGGCTCGTTTTATAGCGGGAGCGGATGAGCAGTTCTTC.